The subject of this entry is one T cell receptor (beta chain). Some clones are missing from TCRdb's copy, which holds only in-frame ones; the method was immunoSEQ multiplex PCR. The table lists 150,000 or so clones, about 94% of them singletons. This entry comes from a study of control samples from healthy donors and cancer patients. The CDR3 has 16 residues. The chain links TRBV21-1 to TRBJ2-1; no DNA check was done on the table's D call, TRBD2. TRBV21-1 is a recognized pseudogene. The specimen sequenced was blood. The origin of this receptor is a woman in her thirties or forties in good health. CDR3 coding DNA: TGTGCCAGCAGCAAACAGATCAACTATTTGTACAATGAGCAGTTCTTC. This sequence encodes CASSKQINYLYNEQFF.